This T cell receptor beta chain was documented in a study of blood T cell repertoires in COVID-19. Participants were placed into cohorts based on the clinical history they reported. Here immunoSEQ multiplex PCR was the method, and the copy in TCRdb shows in-frame clones only, minus some. The sample includes about 400,000 clones, roughly 91% of them seen just once. The trim removed 5 bases at V and 4 bases at J, leaving 6 bases unmatched. Per germline, CDR1 KGHSH and CDR2 LQKENI. CDR3 length: 15 amino acids. This clone has a handful of counts. The receptor was derived from a woman aged 25 to 39 who had recovered from COVID-19. This chain links TRBV18 with TRBJ2-3; TRBD2 agrees at 10 bases. Sequencing input: PBMCs or T cells enriched from blood (not recorded which). The CDR3 coding sequence is TGTGCCAGCTCATCTCTAGCGGGAGTCGCAGATACGCAGTATTTT. Protein sequence: CASSSLAGVADTQYF. The whole variable domain, remainder taken from reference TRBV18 and TRBJ2-3, is NAGVMQNPRHLVRRRGQEARLRCSPMKGHSHVYWYRQLPEEGLKFMVYLQKENIIDESGMPKERFSAEFPKEGPSILRIQQVVRGDSAAYFCASSSLAGVADTQYFGPGTRLTVL.